The clone carrying this T cell receptor (beta chain) was picked up many times. The antigen remains undetermined. Germline CDR1 reads SGHTA; CDR2 reads FQGNSA. The CDR3 sequence is 15 residues long. Trimming cost V 1 base and J 4 bases, with 13 bases left between them. The sample comes from a study of T cell repertoires in cytomegalovirus infection. Study overall: Public TCR beta signature analysis indicated the presence of both CMV infection and matching HLA type.

TCRdb passed the reads through MiXCR, listing each CDR3 protein once. The data show about 260,000 distinct CDR3 sequences, roughly 15% seen once. Study-level results: Ex vivo, HLA-C-restricted CMV-specific TCR beta clonotypes prevailed over the rest of the response. Summed frequency of shared TCR beta families picked out CMV carriers who also had the relevant HLA.

This receptor was taken from a human donor in good health (CMV status not recorded). Some clones in this sample may be carry-over from other donors' samples. Source material: PBMCs. The chain recombines TRBV7-2 with TRBJ1-2, with D perhaps matching TRBD1 (6 bases). The CDR3: CASSLGLVGAYGYTF. The CDR3, as DNA: TGTGCCAGCAGCTTAGGTCTTGTGGGGGCCTATGGCTACACCTTC.